The entry that follows covers one T cell receptor beta chain sequence. It has no known antigen specificity. No base qualities exist here, and no much larger clone lies one base off it. This record belongs to a study of shared clonotypes between healthy human individuals (dated by TCRdb to 2020 to 2022). Study-level background: A couple of women and three men aged 18 to 49 years were included in the cohort. For each donor, CD4 naive and CD4 memory were each given three plates, CD8 naive was given two plates, and CD8 memory was given one plate. To estimate repertoire size and how much clonotype sharing occurs between individuals, the study deeply sequenced the blood TCR repertoires of 4 to 6 healthy adults. To increase sequencing depth and limit assay-specific biases, TCR repertoire library preparation and sequencing were carried out by different laboratories using diverse techniques. Leukapheresis yielded between about 0.85 and 10 billion PBMCs per donor. The paper as a whole reports these results and caveats: Because the study included only a small number of donors, the genetic and exposure-history diversity represented was limited. Sampling was limited to blood, and TCR repertoires in tissue likely differ from TCR repertoires in blood. Even with the large sequencing depth, rarefaction of the sorted-subset datasets indicated that sequencing was incomplete. When several donors were compared, the shared fraction of clonotypes was around 5% for naive CD4, around 3.5% for naive CD8, roughly 2.5% for memory CD4, and 0.35% to 0.4% for memory CD8. Estimated clonotype richness was generally larger for naive than for memory subsets. Compared with non-shared clonotypes, the clonotypes found in all four sorted-subset donors had higher generation probabilities. Based on pairwise subsampling, the degree of clonotype sharing among donors was expected to be affected by sequencing depth.

Using the deep immunoSEQ assay, multiplex PCR amplified TCR CDR3 regions from genomic DNA. Extracted genomic DNA from each cell subset was spread evenly across all wells of several immunoSEQ 96-well plates, with each plate serving as a replicate. For sorted subsets, each replicate PCR was loaded with around 220 ng genomic DNA, equivalent to approximately 27,000 T cell genomes. The purified libraries were quantified using a Qubit 3.0 fluorometer, sized with a Bioanalyzer 2100, and then quantified again using the KAPA Library Quantification kit. Every immunoSEQ 96-well plate was sequenced on a separate single-read 150-cycle Illumina NextSeq 550 flow cell. Regarding the original processing steps: Because the immunoSEQ output included only junctional sequences and no quality scores, the filtering could not be the same as the filtering used for full-length reads. Sequences were annotated with PyIR, a Python wrapper for IgBLAST v1.9, and V/J genes and CDR3 were assigned using IMGT germline references. Any read was removed if the V/J assignment was weak (E-value above 1e-6), the CDR3 was missing, or the read contained stop codons, out-of-frame junctions, or ambiguous translated residues. V3J clonotypes were defined by identical inferred V gene, J gene, and CDR3 amino acid sequence. Percentage overlap between repertoires was calculated by dividing the number of shared unique clonotypes by the size of the smaller repertoire. Richness of each repertoire was evaluated using RTK rarefaction, the Chao1 estimator, and Recon v2.1 estimates of unobserved clonotypes. Generation probabilities for all TCRbeta clonotypes obtained by the gDNA method from a handful of donors were computed using OLGA. TCRdb took over this immuneACCESS table, retaining in-frame rearrangements with V and J assigned. Such tables are incomplete; in checked studies, under half of the missing clones stem from an unresolved V gene, and the remainder is unexplained. The V and J calls and clone size are taken from that table; D and trimming were inferred from the DNA. Counted in this sample were 500,000 or so clones; about 96% of them appeared once. Together, the top ten hold under 0.065% of the sample.

The V and J ends are trimmed by 3 bases and 0 bases, leaving 20 bases between them. The CDR3 measures 18 amino acids from cysteine to phenylalanine. The retained sequence is limited to the CDR3, 54 bases, with the frame set at the first base. Via the germline V gene, CDR1 is MDHEN and CDR2 SYDVKM. Donors were healthy HIV-negative adults with no recently reported acute infections or vaccinations. Every donor was a Caucasian adult residing in Nashville, Tennessee, USA. CD4+ T cells were enriched through magnetic negative selection, after which naive cells were positively selected on CD45RA and the remaining negative fraction served as the memory subset. Blood was obtained by leukapheresis, after which PBMCs were separated by Ficoll-Histopaque density gradient centrifugation and cryopreserved in liquid nitrogen vapor phase. Analytical flow cytometry was used to check the purity and quantity of each magnetically sorted T cell population. From each sorted fraction, genomic DNA was isolated and quantified by UV absorbance on a Nanodrop 2000c.

The rearranged segments are TRBV28 and TRBJ1-2; TRBD1 might be the D gene, on 5 matching bases. The sequenced sample was naive CD4+ T cells sorted from blood. This sample's cell subset or site label indicates: CD45RA+ positively selected. The receptor was derived from a woman in her 30s in good health. The nucleotides are TGTGCCAGCAGTTTTGACCAATTAGGGAGGGGCGCTAACTATGGCTACACCTTC. This gives the protein CASSFDQLGRGANYGYTF.